The rows below give T cell receptor beta chains drawn from one sample of a study of cytomegalovirus exposure and HLA in healthy donors. Sequencing used immunoSEQ multiplex PCR; TCRdb keeps in-frame clones, though not all of them. Here the sample spans 150,000 to 200,000 clones, about 83% being singletons. The sequenced sample consisted of PBMCs. Source of these receptors: a woman aged 25-40 years in good health and CMV-seropositive. CDR3s include the opening cysteine and the closing phenylalanine or tryptophan. A D gene is named only where the DNA matches it firmly. Rows give clone size only sometimes, using once, few, many, or a class for an expanded clone.

clone size	V gene	J gene	CDR3 length	D gene	CDR3 DNA	CDR3 protein
-	TRBV2	TRBJ1-1	11	TRBD1	TGTGCCAGCAGGGCAGGGGGTACGGCTTTCTTT	CASRAGGTAFF
-	TRBV7-6	TRBJ2-6	19	TRBD1	TGTGCCAGCAGCCAGCGAGGGGGACAGGGAATCACTGGGGCCAACGTCCTGACTTTC	CASSQRGGQGITGANVLTF
-	TRBV6-1	TRBJ2-3	15	TRBD1	TGTGCCAGCAGTGCCGGGACAGGGATCACAGATACGCAGTATTTT	CASSAGTGITDTQYF
once	TRBV20-1	TRBJ2-7	11	TRBD2	TGCAGTGCTAGCGGGGGGTACGAGCAGTACTTC	CSASGGYEQYF
-	TRBV7-9	TRBJ2-5	14	-	TGTTCCAGCAGCATCAGAGCGGTGCAAGAGACCCAGTACTTC	CSSSIRAVQETQYF
-	TRBV6-1	TRBJ2-1	15	TRBD1	TGTGCCAGCAGTGGTAGGGACAGAATATACAATGAGCAGTTCTTC	CASSGRDRIYNEQFF
-	TRBV4-1	TRBJ2-7	16	TRBD1	TGCGCCAGCAGCCAACATGCCGGGACAGGACCCTACGAGCAGTACTTC	CASSQHAGTGPYEQYF
-	TRBV10-3	TRBJ2-1	13	TRBD2	TGTGCCATTGGGACTAGCGGGAGCGATGAGCAGTTCTTC	CAIGTSGSDEQFF
-	TRBV2	TRBJ2-1	9	-	TGTGCCAGCAGTGGTCCCCGGTTCTTC	CASSGPRFF
-	TRBV4-1	TRBJ2-1	16	TRBD1	TGCGCCAGCAGCCATGCCGGGACAGGGGGCTTCAATGAGCAGTTCTTC	CASSHAGTGGFNEQFF
once	TRBV5-8	TRBJ2-1	15	TRBD1	TGTGCCAGCAGCTTGGCAGGGACAGCCTACAATGAGCAGTTCTTC	CASSLAGTAYNEQFF
few	TRBV11-2	TRBJ2-1	14	TRBD1	TGTGCCAGCGGGGACAGGGGTTCCTACAATGAGCAGTTCTTC	CASGDRGSYNEQFF
-	TRBV6-6	TRBJ2-4	14	-	TGTGCCAGCAGTAGTAGCGCGGTAGAAAACATTCAGTACTTC	CASSSSAVENIQYF
-	TRBV27	TRBJ2-1	13	-	TGTGCCAGCAGTTTCAGCGCCTACAATGAGCAGTTCTTC	CASSFSAYNEQFF
few	TRBV15	TRBJ2-2	15	-	TGTGCCACCAGCAGAGAGGCTAGCGTGGCCGGGGAGCTGTTTTTT	CATSREASVAGELFF
-	TRBV19	TRBJ2-7	15	-	TGTGCCAGTAGTCCGGGGAGGGGGATCTCCTACGAGCAGTACTTC	CASSPGRGISYEQYF
-	TRBV18	TRBJ2-2	16	TRBD1	TGTGCCAGCTCACCACCGGACAGGGCGGACACCGGGGAGCTGTTTTTT	CASSPPDRADTGELFF
-	TRBV19	TRBJ1-2	11	-	TGTGCCAGTAGAACAGGGTCTGGCTACACCTTC	CASRTGSGYTF
few	TRBV18	TRBJ1-2	15	TRBD1	TGTGCCAGCTCACCAGGACAGGGCGACCTGCGGGGCTACACCTTC	CASSPGQGDLRGYTF
-	TRBV4-3	TRBJ1-5	15	TRBD1	TGCGCCAGCAGCCCAGGTTGGGACAGTCATCAGCCCCAGCATTTT	CASSPGWDSHQPQHF
-	TRBV7-9	TRBJ1-1	13	-	TGTGCCAGCAGCCCCACAGCGAACACTGAAGCTTTCTTT	CASSPTANTEAFF
-	TRBV28	TRBJ2-7	21	TRBD1	TGTGCCAGCAGTTTATTCCCCATCTTAATCGGGGACAGGGGAACTAGGTACGAGCAGTACTTC	CASSLFPILIGDRGTRYEQYF
-	TRBV27	TRBJ2-7	16	-	TGTGCCAGCAGTTTCTCGGGACTCTCGAGCTCCTACGAGCAGTACTTC	CASSFSGLSSSYEQYF
-	TRBV18	TRBJ1-2	15	-	TGTGCCAGCTCACCCCTTCGGGAGTGGAGGCGTGGCTACACCTTC	CASSPLREWRRGYTF
few	TRBV29-1	TRBJ2-5	14	TRBD2	TGCAGCGTTGGGGGAGCGGGATTAAGAGAGACCCAGTACTTC	CSVGGAGLRETQYF
few	TRBV11-3	TRBJ2-3	15	-	TGTGCCAGCAGCTTGCGTGAGCGTGGTCTAGATACGCAGTATTTT	CASSLRERGLDTQYF
-	TRBV2	TRBJ1-2	12	TRBD1	TGTGCCAGCAGTCAGGGGGCAAGTGGCTACACCTTC	CASSQGASGYTF
-	TRBV6-5	TRBJ2-1	14	TRBD2	TGTGCCAGCAGTAGGCGGGAGGCATACAATGAGCAGTTCTTC	CASSRREAYNEQFF
-	TRBV5-6	TRBJ2-7	14	TRBD1	TGTGCCAGCAGCCGGGACAGGGGTTTAGCCGAGCAGTACTTC	CASSRDRGLAEQYF
-	TRBV6-1	TRBJ1-5	14	TRBD1	TGTGCCAGCAGTGACCTCACAGGGGTTCAGCCCCAGCATTTT	CASSDLTGVQPQHF
-	TRBV10-3	TRBJ2-7	12	TRBD2	TGTGCCATCGGGGGGGCTAGCGGGGAGCAGTACTTC	CAIGGASGEQYF
-	TRBV6-6	TRBJ1-5	13	-	TGTGCCAGCAGTTACGAGCCGCATCAGCCCCAGCATTTT	CASSYEPHQPQHF
-	TRBV7-9	TRBJ2-1	18	-	TGTGCCAGCAGCACCCAGACAGGACCCTCTAGCTCCTACAATGAGCAGTTCTTC	CASSTQTGPSSSYNEQFF
few	TRBV18	TRBJ1-3	17	-	TGTGCCAGCTCACCACCGTTCAGACCTAGCTCTGGAAACACCATATATTTT	CASSPPFRPSSGNTIYF
-	TRBV12-5	TRBJ2-1	17	TRBD1	TGTGCTAGTGGTTTGGGGGGGTGGGGACAGGGGTACAATGAGCAGTTCTTC	CASGLGGWGQGYNEQFF
-	TRBV29-1	TRBJ2-1	16	-	TGCAGCGCACAGACAAGGTCTTCAATACAATACAATGAGCAGTTCTTC	CSAQTRSSIQYNEQFF
-	TRBV13	TRBJ2-7	14	-	TGTGCCAGCAGCCGGAGGACGAAATCTTACGAGCAGTACTTC	CASSRRTKSYEQYF
-	TRBV11-3	TRBJ1-5	17	-	TGTGCCAGCAGCTTAGATCAGGGTGGAAATGGCAATCAGCCCCAGCATTTT	CASSLDQGGNGNQPQHF
-	TRBV18	TRBJ2-4	15	TRBD1	TGTGCCAGCTCACCACCGGGACAGGGGTTGAACATTCAGTACTTC	CASSPPGQGLNIQYF
-	TRBV15	TRBJ2-5	13	-	TGTGCCACCAGCAGAGTAGAGATGGAGACCCAGTACTTC	CATSRVEMETQYF
-	TRBV5-1	TRBJ1-1	14	-	TGCGCCAGCACCTTGGTTACGGGGAACACTGAAGCTTTCTTT	CASTLVTGNTEAFF
-	TRBV6-6	TRBJ1-1	15	-	TGTGCCAGCATCCAGTGGGGGGAAAGGACCACTGAAGCTTTCTTT	CASIQWGERTTEAFF
-	TRBV2	TRBJ2-7	13	-	TGTGCCAGCAGGCGGGACTCAGCCTACGAACAGTACTTC	CASRRDSAYEQYF
-	TRBV6-4	TRBJ2-7	15	-	TGTGCCAGCACCCCCGGTGGGGGGGCTCAGTACGAGCAGTACTTC	CASTPGGGAQYEQYF
few	TRBV13	TRBJ1-6	18	-	TGTGCCAGCAGCTCGACCCGGGACACCAACTCCTATAATTCACCCCTCCACTTT	CASSSTRDTNSYNSPLHF
-	TRBV5-1	TRBJ1-4	15	TRBD1	TGCGCCAGCAGCTTGGAAACAGGGGTTAACGAAAAACTGTTTTTT	CASSLETGVNEKLFF
-	TRBV29-1	TRBJ2-7	16	TRBD2	TGCAGCGTTGTAAGTTACGGCTTAGCGGGGGTCTACGAGCAGTACTTC	CSVVSYGLAGVYEQYF
-	TRBV13	TRBJ1-2	14	-	TGTGCCAGCAGCTTAATGCGGGGAACTGATGGCTACACCTTC	CASSLMRGTDGYTF